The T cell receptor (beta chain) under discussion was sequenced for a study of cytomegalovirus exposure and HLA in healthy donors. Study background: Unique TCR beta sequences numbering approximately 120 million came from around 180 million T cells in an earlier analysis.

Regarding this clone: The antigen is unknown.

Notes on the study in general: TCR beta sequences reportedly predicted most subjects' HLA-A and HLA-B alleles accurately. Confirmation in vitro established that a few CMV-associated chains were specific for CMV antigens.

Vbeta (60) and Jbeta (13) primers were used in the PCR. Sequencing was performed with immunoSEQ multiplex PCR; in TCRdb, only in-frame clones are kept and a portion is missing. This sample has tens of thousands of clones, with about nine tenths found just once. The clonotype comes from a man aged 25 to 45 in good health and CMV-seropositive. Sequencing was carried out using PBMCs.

Here the CDR3 reads CASSEGLRSGNTIYF. In DNA form, the CDR3 reads TGTGCCAGCAGTGAAGGTCTCCGCTCTGGAAACACCATATATTTT. This chain joins TRBV6-1 and TRBJ1-3, with D hard to call. Trimming left V 1 base short and J 0 bases short, with 7 bases between. The CDR3 is 15 amino acids. Germline V gives CDR1 MNHNS, CDR2 SASEGT.